Each of the 5 T cell receptor beta chains below was sequenced from the same sample in a study of blood T cells in healthy people across ages. A second PCR, run for roughly 7 to 11 cycles, used a sample-barcoded 5' primer plus a J-beta primer mix. TCRdb itself ran the 5' RACE reads through MiXCR, one entry per CDR3 protein. The sample records just under 750,000 distinct CDR3 sequences, about a fifth being singletons. The specimen was blood. All receptors derive from an older man in good health.

This chain uses TRBV13 with TRBJ1-2; 7 bases fit TRBD1. From germline, CDR1 is PRHDT and CDR2 FYEKMQ (reference sequence). Unmatched junction bases numbered 10, after V lost 5 bases and J lost 4 bases. The CDR3 extends over 15 amino acids. The CDR3 protein is CASSAGRGRGYGYTF. CDR3 coding DNA: TGTGCCAGCAGCGCCGGAAGGGGGCGCGGCTATGGCTACACCTTC.

J is TRBJ2-3 and V is TRBV18; the match to TRBD1 covers 9 bases. The CDR3 sequence is 16 residues long. Germline CDR1 KGHSH, CDR2 LQKENI. V dropped 0 bases and J dropped 5; count of bases not matched to a gene: 6. The DNA of the CDR3 is TGTGCCAGCTCACCACCGCGGACAGGGGCGGGAGATACGCAGTATTTT. This gives the protein CASSPPRTGAGDTQYF.

J is TRBJ1-1 and V is TRBV4-3; 8 bases map to TRBD1. The germline CDR1 and CDR2 sequences are LGHNA and YSLEER. The CDR3 has 15 amino acids. Trimming at V came to 3 bases and at J to 5 bases, leaving 8 bases not matched to a gene. Here the CDR3 reads CASSQPGQVVTEAFF. The CDR3 DNA reads as TGCGCCAGCAGCCAGCCGGGACAGGTAGTGACTGAAGCTTTCTTT.

For this clonotype: A much larger clone lies one base from this, so it may be a read error. J is TRBJ2-5 and V is TRBV29-1; perhaps TRBD2 as D (5 bases). The germline V gene encodes CDR1 SQVTM and CDR2 ANQGSEA. The CDR3 runs to 13 residues. V was clipped by 7 bases and J by 4 bases, with 16 bases between them. The chain's CDR3 is CSGKRESPETQYF. DNA for the CDR3: TGCAGCGGAAAAAGGGAGTCTCCAGAGACCCAGTACTTC.

CDR3 sequence reads: CASSRGRVGLDNEQFF. CDR3 coding DNA: TGTGCCAGCAGCCGGGGAAGGGTGGGACTAGACAATGAGCAGTTCTTC. V usage is TRBV7-2 and J usage is TRBJ2-1, with 8 bases aligning to TRBD2. V lost 5 bases and J lost 5; bases outside the gene matches: 11. The CDR3 has 16 residues. Germline values: CDR1 SGHTA, CDR2 FQGNSA.